A selection of T cell receptor beta chains follows, all from one sample in a study of shared clonotypes between healthy human individuals. TCRdb's table, derived via immunoSEQ multiplex PCR, lists solely in-frame clones and lacks some. The sample records hundreds of thousands of clones, approximately 97% being singletons. What was sequenced was naive CD4+ T cells sorted from blood. These receptors originate from a woman in her 30s in good health. CDR3s include the opening cysteine and the closing phenylalanine or tryptophan. D genes are given only for firm matches. Size tells how often a clone was seen (once, few, many) or the class of an expanded clone, and some rows leave it out.

TRBJ2-1	TRBV5-4	TRBD1	.	CASRSRTGNRYNEQFF	TGTGCCAGCAGGTCGAGGACAGGGAATAGGTACAATGAGCAGTTCTTC
TRBJ2-7	TRBV29-1	TRBD1	once	CSVDQQGPPYEQYF	TGCAGCGTTGACCAACAGGGGCCCCCCTACGAGCAGTACTTC
TRBJ2-7	TRBV28	.	.	CASSLPRRHYEQYF	TGTGCCAGCAGTTTGCCTAGAAGGCACTACGAGCAGTACTTC
TRBJ2-7	TRBV27	.	.	CASSYRLVDEQYF	TGTGCCAGCAGTTATCGGCTTGTTGACGAGCAGTACTTC
TRBJ2-1	TRBV5-1	TRBD1	.	CASSFLGQGINNEQFF	TGCGCCAGCAGCTTCTTGGGACAGGGTATCAACAATGAGCAGTTCTTC
TRBJ2-7	TRBV15	TRBD2	.	CATSSLFLAGGKAPHEQYF	TGTGCCACCAGCAGCCTATTTCTAGCGGGAGGGAAGGCACCCCACGAGCAGTACTTC
TRBJ2-2	TRBV11-3	TRBD1	.	CASSTRGTGNGELFF	TGTGCCAGCAGCACCCGAGGGACAGGGAACGGAGAGCTGTTTTTT
TRBJ1-5	TRBV28	.	.	CASCPLGAWVSGNQPQHF	TGTGCCAGCTGTCCCTTGGGGGCGTGGGTTTCGGGCAATCAGCCCCAGCATTTT
TRBJ1-1	TRBV5-1	TRBD1	.	CASSQRKTGLTEAFF	TGCGCCAGCAGCCAACGAAAGACAGGGTTGACTGAAGCTTTCTTT
TRBJ2-2	TRBV5-1	.	.	CASSLEARGGELFF	TGCGCCAGCAGCTTGGAGGCCAGAGGCGGGGAGCTGTTTTTT
TRBJ2-3	TRBV19	.	.	CASMKPSTDTQYF	TGTGCCAGTATGAAACCTAGCACAGATACGCAGTATTTT
TRBJ1-2	TRBV19	TRBD1	.	CASSITGVRDYGYTF	TGTGCCAGTAGTATTACAGGGGTGCGGGACTATGGCTACACCTTC
TRBJ2-7	TRBV7-9	TRBD2	.	CASSPPSGRSEQYF	TGTGCCAGCAGCCCGCCTAGCGGGAGAAGTGAGCAGTACTTC
TRBJ1-1	TRBV27	TRBD1	.	CASSRRQGLNTEAFF	TGTGCCAGCAGTCGCAGACAGGGATTGAACACTGAAGCTTTCTTT
TRBJ2-7	TRBV7-3	TRBD2	.	CASSLRSGSTYEQYF	TGTGCCAGCAGCTTAAGAAGCGGGAGTACCTACGAGCAGTACTTC
TRBJ1-2	TRBV14	TRBD1	.	CASSLNRGQGLYGYTF	TGTGCCAGCAGCCTAAACCGGGGACAGGGACTCTATGGCTACACCTTC
TRBJ2-7	TRBV6-6	TRBD1	.	CASRPSGQGRHEQYF	TGTGCCAGCAGACCATCCGGACAGGGCCGTCACGAGCAGTACTTC
TRBJ2-3	TRBV7-2	.	.	CASSLGVTDTQYF	TGTGCCAGCAGCTTAGGCGTAACAGATACGCAGTATTTT
TRBJ2-4	TRBV18	TRBD2	.	CASSPWTSGSNSAKNIQYF	TGTGCCAGCTCACCATGGACTAGCGGGAGTAACTCGGCCAAAAACATTCAGTACTTC
TRBJ2-7	TRBV2	TRBD2	.	CASSEVGGPLYEQYF	TGTGCCAGCAGTGAAGTGGGAGGGCCCCTCTACGAGCAGTACTTC
TRBJ2-6	TRBV19	.	.	CASSPSQSRANVLTF	TGTGCCAGTAGTCCGTCACAAAGTCGGGCCAACGTCCTGACTTTC
TRBJ1-5	TRBV5-1	.	.	CASSLDRRSNQPQHF	TGCGCCAGCAGCTTGGATCGTCGGAGCAATCAGCCCCAGCATTTT
TRBJ1-2	TRBV10-3	TRBD1	.	CAISGTGFGYGYTF	TGTGCCATCAGTGGGACAGGGTTTGGCTATGGCTACACCTTC
TRBJ2-2	TRBV4-1	.	.	CASSQVAFANTGELFF	TGCGCCAGCAGCCAAGTTGCGTTCGCGAACACCGGGGAGCTGTTTTTT
TRBJ2-7	TRBV6-5	TRBD1	.	CASSLRDRGHEQYF	TGTGCCAGCAGTCTCCGGGACAGGGGGCACGAGCAGTACTTC
TRBJ1-2	TRBV5-1	TRBD1	.	CASTRETGEQHGYTF	TGCGCCAGCACGAGGGAGACAGGGGAGCAGCATGGCTACACCTTC
TRBJ2-1	TRBV5-8	TRBD2	.	CASSLEGLAGYNEQFF	TGTGCCAGCAGCTTGGAGGGACTAGCGGGATACAATGAGCAGTTCTTC
TRBJ2-7	TRBV7-9	.	.	CASSTVRDGYEQYF	TGTGCCAGCAGCACCGTCCGGGACGGCTACGAGCAGTACTTC
TRBJ2-5	TRBV6-5	TRBD1	.	CASTKTGFETQYF	TGTGCCAGCACCAAGACAGGGTTTGAGACCCAGTACTTC
TRBJ1-6	TRBV27	.	.	CASSLGALNSPLHF	TGTGCCAGCAGTTTAGGGGCGCTTAATTCACCCCTCCACTTT
TRBJ2-1	TRBV11-2	TRBD2	.	CASSFRPGLAGVGNEQFF	TGTGCCAGCAGCTTCCGTCCGGGACTAGCGGGAGTAGGGAATGAGCAGTTCTTC
TRBJ1-3	TRBV5-1	.	.	CASSWGPPRSGNTIYF	TGCGCCAGCAGCTGGGGACCTCCGCGCTCTGGAAACACCATATATTTT
TRBJ1-4	TRBV6-1	.	.	CASSEVGSRRVKEKLFF	TGTGCCAGCAGTGAAGTGGGGAGTCGACGGGTTAAAGAAAAACTGTTTTTT